This T cell receptor (beta chain) was sequenced in a study of blood T cell repertoires in COVID-19. Study at large: Samples taken during acute and convalescent COVID-19 were collected in the United States, Italy and Spain. From T cells, B-cell-depleted T cells, or PBMCs came the material, which was cDNA or gDNA.

Methods used by the authors: Amplification of reference gene primers was used by the study to estimate nucleated cell counts. Some clones are missing from TCRdb's copy, which holds only in-frame ones; the method was immunoSEQ multiplex PCR. The V and J calls and the clone size are those of that table, but D and trimming were determined from the DNA. The sample contains about 33,000 clones, approximately 85% of which appear only once. Germline V lookup: CDR1 SEHNR, CDR2 FQNEAQ (reference sequence). The CDR3 covers 14 residues. The V and J ends lost 6 bases and 2 bases, in that order; junction bases with no gene match: 4.

The source of this sequence is a human donor in a cohort sampled during active COVID-19. Input material: peripheral blood. The rearrangement links TRBV7-9 to TRBJ2-3, with 8 bases lining up with TRBD1. The chain's CDR3 is CASRRQGYTDTQYF. The CDR3 nucleotides read TGTGCCAGCAGACGACAGGGGTACACAGATACGCAGTATTTT.